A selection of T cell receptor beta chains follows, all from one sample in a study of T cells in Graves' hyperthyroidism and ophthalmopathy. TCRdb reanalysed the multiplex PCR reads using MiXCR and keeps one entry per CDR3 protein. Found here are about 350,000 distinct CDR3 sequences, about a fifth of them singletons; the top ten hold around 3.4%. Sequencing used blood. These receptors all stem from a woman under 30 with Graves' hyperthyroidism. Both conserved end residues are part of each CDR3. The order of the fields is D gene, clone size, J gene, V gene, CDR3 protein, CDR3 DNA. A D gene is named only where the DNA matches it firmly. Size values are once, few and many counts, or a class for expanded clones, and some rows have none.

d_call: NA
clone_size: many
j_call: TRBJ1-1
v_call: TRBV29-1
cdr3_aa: CSVAPQMNTEAFF
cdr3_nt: TGCAGCGTCGCACCACAGATGAACACTGAAGCTTTCTTT

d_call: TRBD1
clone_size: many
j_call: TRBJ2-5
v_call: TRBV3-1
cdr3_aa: CASSQMRDRGRETQYF
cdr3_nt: TGTGCCAGCAGCCAAATGCGGGACAGGGGGCGAGAGACCCAGTACTTC

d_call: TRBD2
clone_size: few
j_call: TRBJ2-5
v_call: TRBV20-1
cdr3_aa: CSAPTSVGVQETQYF
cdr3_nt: TGCAGTGCACCTACTAGCGTGGGGGTACAAGAGACCCAGTACTTC

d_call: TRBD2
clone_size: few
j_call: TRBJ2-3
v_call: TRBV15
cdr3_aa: CATRLGLATDTQYF
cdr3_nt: TGTGCCACCCGCTTGGGACTAGCCACAGATACGCAGTATTTT

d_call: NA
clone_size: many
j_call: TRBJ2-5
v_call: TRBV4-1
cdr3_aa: CASRDPGSEETQYF
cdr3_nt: TGCGCCAGCAGGGATCCGGGTAGCGAAGAGACCCAGTACTTC

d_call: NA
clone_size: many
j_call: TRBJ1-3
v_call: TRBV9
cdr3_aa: CASSVGNPSDTIYF
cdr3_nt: TGTGCCAGCAGCGTAGGAAATCCGTCGGACACCATATATTTT

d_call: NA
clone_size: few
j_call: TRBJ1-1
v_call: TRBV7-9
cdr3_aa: CASSLKGHTEAFF
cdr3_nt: TGTGCCAGCAGCTTAAAGGGGCACACTGAAGCTTTCTTT

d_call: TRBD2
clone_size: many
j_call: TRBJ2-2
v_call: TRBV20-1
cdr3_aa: CSARDLGLDTGELFF
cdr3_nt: TGCAGTGCTAGAGATCTAGGACTAGATACCGGGGAGCTGTTTTTT

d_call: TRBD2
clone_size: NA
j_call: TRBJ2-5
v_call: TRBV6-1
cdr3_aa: CASAGLAGGRGQYF
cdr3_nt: TGTGCCAGCGCGGGACTAGCGGGGGGTCGTGGCCAGTACTTC

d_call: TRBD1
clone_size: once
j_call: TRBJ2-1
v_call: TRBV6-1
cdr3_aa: CASSAQGVPFF
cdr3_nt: TGTGCCAGCAGTGCACAGGGGGTACCGTTCTTC

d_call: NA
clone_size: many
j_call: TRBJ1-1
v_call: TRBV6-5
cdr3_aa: CASSRASLQGMNTEAFF
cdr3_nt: TGTGCCAGCAGCCGCGCATCACTACAGGGTATGAACACTGAAGCTTTCTTT

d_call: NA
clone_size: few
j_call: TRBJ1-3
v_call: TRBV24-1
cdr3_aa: CATSDPQGSGNTIYF
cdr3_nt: TGTGCCACCAGTGATCCTCAGGGCTCAGGAAACACCATATATTTT

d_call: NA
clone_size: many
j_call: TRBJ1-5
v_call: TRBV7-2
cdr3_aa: CASSFGSGDQPQHF
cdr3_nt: TGTGCCAGCAGCTTTGGCTCAGGGGATCAGCCCCAGCATTTT

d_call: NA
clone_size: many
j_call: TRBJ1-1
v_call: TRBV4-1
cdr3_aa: CASSRPGVANTEAFF
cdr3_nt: TGCGCCAGCAGCCGACCGGGGGTCGCGAACACTGAAGCTTTCTTT

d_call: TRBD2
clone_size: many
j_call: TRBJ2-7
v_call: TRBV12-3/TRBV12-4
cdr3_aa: CASQNSRTSGSYEQYF
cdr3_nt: TGTGCCAGTCAAAATTCGCGGACTAGCGGTTCCTACGAGCAGTACTTC

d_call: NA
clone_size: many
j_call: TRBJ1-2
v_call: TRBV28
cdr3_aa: CASTPGGLDTNGYTF
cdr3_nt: TGTGCCAGCACCCCAGGAGGCCTAGATACCAATGGCTACACCTTC

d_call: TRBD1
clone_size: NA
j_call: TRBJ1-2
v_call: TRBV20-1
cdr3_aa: CSGGGETGTANNYGYTF
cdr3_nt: TGCAGTGGGGGAGGCGAAACCGGGACAGCCAATAACTATGGCTACACCTTC

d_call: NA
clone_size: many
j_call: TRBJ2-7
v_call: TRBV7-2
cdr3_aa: CASSLKDSPSYEQYF
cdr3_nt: TGTGCCAGCAGCTTAAAAGACAGCCCCTCCTACGAGCAGTACTTC

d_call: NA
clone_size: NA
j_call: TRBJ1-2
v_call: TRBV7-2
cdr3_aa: CASISRIHLTMGYTF
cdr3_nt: TGTGCCAGCATCTCCAGGATTCACCTAACTATGGGCTACACCTTC

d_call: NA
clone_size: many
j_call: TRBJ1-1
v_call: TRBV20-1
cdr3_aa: CSAITPGTPNTEAFF
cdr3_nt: TGCAGTGCTATAACCCCCGGGACACCAAACACTGAAGCTTTCTTT

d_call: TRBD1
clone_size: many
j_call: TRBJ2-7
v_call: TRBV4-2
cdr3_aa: CASSPRGRDNREQYF
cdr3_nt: TGTGCCAGCAGCCCTAGGGGGCGCGACAATAGAGAGCAGTACTTC

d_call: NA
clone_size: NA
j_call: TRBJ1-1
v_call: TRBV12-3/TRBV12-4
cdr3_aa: CASTELGQRTMNTEAFF
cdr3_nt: TGTGCCAGCACTGAACTGGGGCAGAGAACCATGAACACTGAAGCTTTCTTT

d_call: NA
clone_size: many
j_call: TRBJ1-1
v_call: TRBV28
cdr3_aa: CASSLSPGDTEAFF
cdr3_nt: TGTGCCAGCAGTTTATCTCCGGGGGACACTGAAGCTTTCTTT

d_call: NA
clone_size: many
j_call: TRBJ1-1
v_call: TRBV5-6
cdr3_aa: CASSLVPGRRTEAFF
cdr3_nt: TGTGCCAGCAGCTTGGTGCCGGGGCGGCGCACTGAAGCTTTCTTT

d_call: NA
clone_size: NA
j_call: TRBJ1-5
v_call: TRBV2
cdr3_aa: CASSEQLQPQHF
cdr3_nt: TGTGCCAGCAGTGAGCAGCTTCAGCCCCAGCATTTT

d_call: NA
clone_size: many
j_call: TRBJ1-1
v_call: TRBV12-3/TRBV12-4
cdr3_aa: CASSLGTVDTEAFF
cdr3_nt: TGTGCCAGCAGTTTAGGGACAGTAGACACTGAAGCTTTCTTT

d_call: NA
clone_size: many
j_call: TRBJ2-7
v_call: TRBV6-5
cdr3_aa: CASTYSWQGISYEQYF
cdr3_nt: TGTGCCAGCACCTACTCGTGGCAGGGAATATCCTACGAGCAGTACTTC

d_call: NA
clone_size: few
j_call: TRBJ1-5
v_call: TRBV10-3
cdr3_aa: CAISEGRGGRQPQHF
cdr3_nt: TGTGCCATCAGTGAAGGTAGGGGGGGCCGACAGCCCCAGCATTTT

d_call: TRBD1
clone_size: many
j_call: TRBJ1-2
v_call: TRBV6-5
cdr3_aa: CASSYSLDRGGYTF
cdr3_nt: TGTGCCAGCAGTTACTCGTTGGACAGGGGAGGCTACACCTTC

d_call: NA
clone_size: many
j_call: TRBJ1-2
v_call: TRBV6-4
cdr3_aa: CASSDSGTVTNYGYTF
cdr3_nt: TGTGCCAGCAGTGACTCAGGGACGGTTACTAACTATGGCTACACCTTC

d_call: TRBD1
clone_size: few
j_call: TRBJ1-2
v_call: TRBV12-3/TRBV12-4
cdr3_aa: CASSRQGQRYGYTF
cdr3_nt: TGTGCCAGCAGTAGACAGGGACAGAGATATGGCTACACCTTC

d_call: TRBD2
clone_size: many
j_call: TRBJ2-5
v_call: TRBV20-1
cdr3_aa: CSAQLAGGRETQYF
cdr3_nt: TGCAGTGCCCAACTAGCGGGGGGGCGGGAGACCCAGTACTTC

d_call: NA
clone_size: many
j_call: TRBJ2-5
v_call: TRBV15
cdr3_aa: CATCRNQETQYF
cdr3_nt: TGTGCCACCTGCCGCAACCAAGAGACCCAGTACTTC

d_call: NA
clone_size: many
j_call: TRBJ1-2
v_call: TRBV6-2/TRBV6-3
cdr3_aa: CASSYQAAYGYTF
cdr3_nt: TGTGCCAGCAGTTACCAGGCAGCCTATGGCTACACCTTC

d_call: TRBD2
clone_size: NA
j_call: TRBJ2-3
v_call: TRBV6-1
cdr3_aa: CASSEGTSGSNVDTQYF
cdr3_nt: TGTGCCAGCAGTGAGGGGACTAGCGGGTCTAACGTGGATACGCAGTATTTT

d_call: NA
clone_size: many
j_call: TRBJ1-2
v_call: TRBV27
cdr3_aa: CASSPFQGFRGGYTF
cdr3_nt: TGTGCCAGCAGTCCGTTCCAGGGTTTTCGGGGTGGCTACACCTTC

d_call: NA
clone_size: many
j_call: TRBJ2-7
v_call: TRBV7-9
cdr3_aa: CASVGDGGTYEQYF
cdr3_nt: TGTGCCAGCGTAGGAGATGGAGGGACCTACGAGCAGTACTTC

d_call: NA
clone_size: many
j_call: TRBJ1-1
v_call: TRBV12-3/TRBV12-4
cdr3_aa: CASSSYRVDTEAFF
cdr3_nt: TGTGCCAGCAGTTCTTACAGGGTTGACACTGAAGCTTTCTTT

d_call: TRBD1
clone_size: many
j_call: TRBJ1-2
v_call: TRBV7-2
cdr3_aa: CASSFGQGSTYGYTF
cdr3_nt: TGTGCCAGCAGCTTCGGACAGGGGTCAACCTATGGCTACACCTTC

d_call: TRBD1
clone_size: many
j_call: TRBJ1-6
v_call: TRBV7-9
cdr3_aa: CASSLAGTGVTPLHF
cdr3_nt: TGTGCCAGCAGCTTAGCGGGGACAGGGGTCACCCCCCTCCACTTT

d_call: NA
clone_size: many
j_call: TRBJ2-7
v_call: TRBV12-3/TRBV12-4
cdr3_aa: CASSRQAYEQYF
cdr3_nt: TGTGCCAGCAGTCGACAGGCCTACGAGCAGTACTTC

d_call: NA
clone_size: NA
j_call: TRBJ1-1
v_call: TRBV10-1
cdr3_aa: CASCGGTNTEAFF
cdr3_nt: TGCGCCAGCTGCGGAGGGACGAACACTGAAGCTTTCTTT

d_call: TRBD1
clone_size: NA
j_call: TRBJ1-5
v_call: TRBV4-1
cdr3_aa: CASSSGQGEWQPQHF
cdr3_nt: TGCGCCAGCAGTTCCGGACAGGGGGAATGGCAGCCCCAGCATTTT

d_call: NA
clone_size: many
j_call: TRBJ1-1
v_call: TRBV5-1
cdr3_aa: CASSLFRDLNTEAFF
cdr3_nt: TGCGCCAGCAGCTTGTTTAGGGATCTGAACACTGAAGCTTTCTTT

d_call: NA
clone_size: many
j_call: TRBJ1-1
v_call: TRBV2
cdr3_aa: CASSDSLNTEALF
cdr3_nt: TGTGCCAGCAGTGACTCCCTGAACACTGAAGCTCTCTTT

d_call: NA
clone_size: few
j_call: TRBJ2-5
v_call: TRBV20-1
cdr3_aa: CSASGTAFLETQYF
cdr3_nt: TGCAGTGCTTCCGGGACTGCCTTTTTAGAGACCCAGTACTTC

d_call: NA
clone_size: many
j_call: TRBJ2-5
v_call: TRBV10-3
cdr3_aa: CATGGDRRETQYF
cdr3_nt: TGTGCCACTGGGGGGGACAGGCGAGAGACCCAGTACTTC

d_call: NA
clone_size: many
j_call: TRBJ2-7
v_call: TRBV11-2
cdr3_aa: CASSRGTVRAPYEQYF
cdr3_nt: TGTGCCAGCAGCCGCGGGACAGTCCGGGCCCCCTACGAGCAGTACTTC

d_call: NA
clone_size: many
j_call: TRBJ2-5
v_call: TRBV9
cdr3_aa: CASSVDSLGETQYF
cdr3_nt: TGTGCCAGCAGCGTAGATAGCCTGGGTGAGACCCAGTACTTC

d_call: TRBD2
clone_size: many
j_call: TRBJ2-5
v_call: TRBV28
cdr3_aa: CASSPFLLAGQETQYF
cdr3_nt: TGTGCCAGCAGTCCCTTCCTCCTAGCGGGGCAAGAGACCCAGTACTTC

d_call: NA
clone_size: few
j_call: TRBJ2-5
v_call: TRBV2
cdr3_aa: CASSEVGGKTQYF
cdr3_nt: TGTGCCAGCAGTGAAGTCGGGGGCAAGACCCAGTACTTC

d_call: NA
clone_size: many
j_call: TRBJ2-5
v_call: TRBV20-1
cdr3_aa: CSAGSAGQETQYF
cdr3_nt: TGCAGTGCTGGCAGTGCAGGCCAAGAGACCCAGTACTTC